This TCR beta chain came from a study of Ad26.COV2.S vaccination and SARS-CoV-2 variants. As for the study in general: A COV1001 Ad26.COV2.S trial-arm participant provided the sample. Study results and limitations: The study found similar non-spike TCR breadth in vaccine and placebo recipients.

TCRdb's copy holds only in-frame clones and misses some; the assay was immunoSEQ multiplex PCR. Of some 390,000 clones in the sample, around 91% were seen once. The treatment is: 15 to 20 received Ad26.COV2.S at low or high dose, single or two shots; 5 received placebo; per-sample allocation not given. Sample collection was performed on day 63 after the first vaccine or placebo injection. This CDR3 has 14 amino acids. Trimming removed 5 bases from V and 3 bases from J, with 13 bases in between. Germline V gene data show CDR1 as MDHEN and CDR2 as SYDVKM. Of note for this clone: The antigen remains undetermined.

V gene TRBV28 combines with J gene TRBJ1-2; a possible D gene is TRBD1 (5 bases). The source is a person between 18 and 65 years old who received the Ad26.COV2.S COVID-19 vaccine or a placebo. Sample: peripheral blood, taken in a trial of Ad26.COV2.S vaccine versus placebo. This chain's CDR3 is CASSHGTEYYGYTF. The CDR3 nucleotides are TGTGCCAGCAGTCATGGGACGGAATACTATGGCTACACCTTC.